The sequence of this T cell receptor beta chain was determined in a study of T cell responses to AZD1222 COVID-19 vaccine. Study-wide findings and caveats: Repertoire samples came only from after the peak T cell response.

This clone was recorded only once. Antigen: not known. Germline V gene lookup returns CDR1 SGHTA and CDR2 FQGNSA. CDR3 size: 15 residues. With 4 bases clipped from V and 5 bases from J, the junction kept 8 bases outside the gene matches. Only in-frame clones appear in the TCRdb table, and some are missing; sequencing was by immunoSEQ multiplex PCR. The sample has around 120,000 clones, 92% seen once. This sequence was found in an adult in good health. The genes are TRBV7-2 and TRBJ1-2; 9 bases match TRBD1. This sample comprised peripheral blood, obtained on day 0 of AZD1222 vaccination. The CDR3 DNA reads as TGTGCCAGCAGCTCCCTGGACAGGGGAGAATATGGCTACACCTTC. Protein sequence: CASSSLDRGEYGYTF. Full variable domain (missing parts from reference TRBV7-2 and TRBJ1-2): GAGVSQSPSNKVTEKGKDVELRCDPISGHTALYWYRQSLGQGLEFLIYFQGNSAPDKSGLPSDRFSAERTGGSVSTLTIQRTQQEDSAVYLCASSSLDRGEYGYTFGSGTRLTVV.